The 16 T cell receptor beta chains given below trace back to one sample, sequenced in a study of blood T cells in healthy people across ages. The use of a sample-barcoded 5' primer and a J-beta primer mix characterized a second PCR of about 7 to 12 cycles. TCRdb redid the calling of the 5' RACE reads with MiXCR, one entry per CDR3 protein. The table includes about 1.4 million distinct CDR3 sequences, 45% to 70% detected once. Sequenced sample: blood. The receptors were gathered from a young man in good health.

The chain is built from TRBV4-1 and TRBJ2-7; D not certain. The better agreement between TRBJ2-5 and the DNA end casts doubt on the J call. There are 15 residues in the CDR3. Germline-derived CDR1 and CDR2 are MGHRA and YSYEKL. The chain's CDR3 is CASSPNFPGAETQYF. The DNA for the CDR3 is TGCGCCAGCAGCCCGAATTTCCCCGGTGCTGAGACCCAGTACTTC.

This rearrangement joins TRBV6-5 to TRBJ2-3; D not certain. The length of the CDR3 is 13 residues. Germline V gene sequence: CDR1 MNHEY, CDR2 SVGAGI. Trimming cost V 6 bases and J 2 bases, with 9 bases left between them. CDR3 DNA sequence: TGTGCCAGCAGATACCTTGACACAGATACGCAGTATTTT. This translates into CASRYLDTDTQYF.

The chain's CDR3 is CSAAAGGASTTYEQYF. CDR3 nucleotides: TGCAGCGCCGCCGCTGGAGGGGCTAGCACTACCTACGAGCAGTACTTC. V is TRBV29-1 and J is TRBJ2-7; D is perhaps TRBD2 (6 bases). Looked up from germline, CDR1 is SQVTM and CDR2 is ANQGSEA. This CDR3 is built from 16 residues. Trimming took 7 bases from V and 2 from J, leaving 24 bases between them.

The chain recombines TRBV24-1 with TRBJ2-1; TRBD1 aligns across 10 bases. Trimming at V came to 4 bases and at J to 2 bases, leaving 4 bases not matched to a gene. This CDR3 is built from 16 residues. Germline V lookup: CDR1 KGHDR, CDR2 SFDVKD. CDR3 nucleotide sequence: TGTGCCACCAGTGACCCCGGACAGGGGGCCTACAATGAGCAGTTCTTC. The encoded protein is CATSDPGQGAYNEQFF.

The chain combines TRBV29-1 with TRBJ2-7; TRBD1 matches at 9 bases. Trimming cost V 7 bases and J 3 bases; bases outside gene matches: 10. The CDR3 has 14 amino acids. Looked up from germline, CDR1 is SQVTM and CDR2 is ANQGSEA. The DNA for the CDR3 is TGCAGCGCCGGCGAGGGACAGGGAGGCTACGAGCAGTACTTC. Translation: CSAGEGQGGYEQYF.

V gene TRBV6-2 or TRBV6-3 combines with J gene TRBJ2-2, with 8 bases matching TRBD1. V shed 3 bases and J 2 bases; nucleotides not matched to a gene: 17. Germline CDR1 MNHEY, CDR2 SVGEGT. CDR3 size: 20 residues. The CDR3 spells CASSYGWLAGGHFNTGELFF. DNA of the CDR3: TGTGCCAGCAGTTATGGATGGCTGGCAGGGGGCCACTTTAACACCGGGGAGCTGTTTTTT.

This clonotype has only a few counts. CDR3 sequence reads: CSVAGTGEAFF. The CDR3 coding sequence is TGCAGCGTCGCCGGGACAGGGGAAGCTTTCTTT. This chain uses TRBV29-1 with TRBJ1-1; TRBD1 agrees at 9 bases. The trim removed 6 bases at V and 8 bases at J, leaving 4 bases unmatched. Germline CDR1 and CDR2: SQVTM and ANQGSEA. The CDR3 extends over 11 amino acids. Using reference TRBV29-1 and TRBJ1-1 for the parts outside the CDR3, the full variable domain is SAVISQKPSRDICQRGTSLTIQCQVDSQVTMMFWYRQQPGQSLTLIATANQGSEATYESGFVIDKFPISRPNLTFSTLTVSNMSPEDSSIYLCSVAGTGEAFFGQGTRLTVV.

The chain links TRBV7-2 to TRBJ2-3, with TRBD2 matching 13 bases. Germline trimming cut 2 bases from V and 2 bases from J; bases unmatched to any gene: 10. The germline V gene encodes CDR1 SGHTA and CDR2 FQGNSA. The CDR3 runs to 19 residues. The CDR3 region has the DNA TGTGCCAGCAGCTTAAGTTTCGGACTAGCGGGGGACCTCACAGATACGCAGTATTTT. This gives the protein CASSLSFGLAGDLTDTQYF.

The J gene is TRBJ2-1, the V gene TRBV15; D gene ambiguous. The germline CDR1 and CDR2 sequences are LNHNV and YYDKDF (reference sequence). Trimming took off 5 bases at V and 8 bases at J, with 10 bases between the two ends. The CDR3 contains 12 residues. CDR3 nucleotides: TGTGCCACCAGCCCAGTTATCCATGAGCAGTTCTTC. Translating gives CATSPVIHEQFF.

This clonotype has more than one count but fewer than ten. Germline and junction disagree at one end, which may indicate a read error. V and J are TRBV29-1 and TRBJ2-7, with D perhaps matching TRBD2 (5 bases). Germline lookup yields CDR1 SQVTM and CDR2 ANQGSEA. The CDR3 spans 12 residues. The CDR3 region is CGFRSEGYEQYF. In DNA, the CDR3 is TGTGGCTTCAGGTCAGAGGGCTACGAGCAGTACTTC.

This clonotype was detected only a few times. This chain connects TRBV6-6 to TRBJ2-3, with 8 positions matching TRBD2. V lost 6 bases to trimming and J lost 5 bases; unmatched junction nucleotides: 10. This CDR3 region has 15 residues. Germline CDR1 and CDR2: MNHNY and SVGAGI (reference sequence). CDR3 sequence: CASRYSPGGIDTQYF. The CDR3 region has the DNA TGTGCCAGCAGATATTCACCGGGGGGGATAGATACGCAGTATTTT.

The chain uses TRBV5-1 and TRBJ1-2; no clear D. V dropped 1 base and J dropped 5 bases, with 9 bases sitting between them. Germline-derived CDR1 and CDR2 are SGHRS and YFSETQ. This CDR3 contains 13 residues. CDR3: CASSLNPEYGYTF. The CDR3 coding sequence is TGCGCCAGCAGCTTGAATCCCGAATATGGCTACACCTTC. Complete variable domain (other parts from reference TRBV5-1 and TRBJ1-2): KAGVTQTPRYLIKTRGQQVTLSCSPISGHRSVSWYQQTPGQGLQFLFEYFSETQRNKGNFPGRFSGRQFSNSRSEMNVSTLELGDSALYLCASSLNPEYGYTFGSGTRLTVV.

This chain links TRBV6-5 with TRBJ2-7; TRBD1 might be the D (6 bases). Germline V gene sequence: CDR1 MNHEY, CDR2 SVGAGI. The V end lost 11 bases, the J end lost 6 bases, and 20 bases lay between the germline ends. CDR3 length equals 13 residues. The chain's CDR3 is CAAKGTGSGEQYF. In DNA, the CDR3 is TGTGCCGCCAAGGGAACAGGGTCGGGCGAGCAGTACTTC.

The chain carries TRBV20-1 and TRBJ2-4; D is uncertain. V gave up 3 bases and J gave up 2 bases, with 14 bases separating them. Per the germline V gene, CDR1 is DFQATT and CDR2 is SNEGSKA (reference sequence). This CDR3 contains 15 residues. The CDR3 protein is CSASAARSPKNIQYF. The CDR3, as DNA: TGCAGTGCTAGTGCGGCGAGGTCTCCCAAAAACATTCAGTACTTC.

This clonotype came up a few times. For the CDR3, the DNA is TGTGCCAGCCGAGAGTCGGTAGTACACAATGAGCAGTTCTTC. Protein product: CASRESVVHNEQFF. The chain uses TRBV12-3 or TRBV12-4 and TRBJ2-1; D not resolved. The CDR3 contains 14 residues. V lost 8 bases, J lost 5 bases, and 16 bases lay in between.

This clonotype has only one observation. The chain links TRBV20-1 to TRBJ2-1; D ambiguous. The CDR3 extends over 14 amino acids. From germline, CDR1 is DFQATT and CDR2 SNEGSKA (reference sequence). The CDR3 DNA sequence: TGCAGCGTCTTAGTCGGCAACTCCTACAATGAGCAGTTCTTC. It codes for CSVLVGNSYNEQFF.